This entry lists 21 T cell receptor beta chains sequenced from one sample in a study of T cell changes during pregnancy in multiple sclerosis. Sequenced by immunoSEQ multiplex PCR; TCRdb stores in-frame clones only, minus some. The data show roughly 500 clones, with 66% seen just once and about 30% held by the top ten. The antigens of these receptors remain unknown. Material for sequencing was cultured CD4+ T cells. The receptors come from a female patient with multiple sclerosis, enrolled in a pregnancy study. Some clones in this sample may be carry-over from other donors' samples.

In its sample, this clone was seen once. This chain connects TRBV2 to TRBJ2-7; the D gene is possibly TRBD1 (8 bases). Germline CDR1 SNHLY, CDR2 FYNNEI. V lost 5 bases, J lost 3 bases, and 14 bases lay in between. CDR3 size: 14 residues. The CDR3 sequence: CASSYRGRDYEQYF. CDR3 nucleotide sequence: TGTGCCAGCAGTTACAGGGGGAGGGACTACGAGCAGTACTTC.

This chain connects TRBV6-5 to TRBJ1-2, with no clear D. Germline-derived CDR1 and CDR2 are MNHEY and SVGAGI. V was clipped by 6 bases and J by 3 bases, with 8 bases between them. The CDR3 sequence is 12 residues long. The CDR3 sequence: CASRLLDYGYTF. The CDR3 coding sequence is TGTGCCAGCAGACTTCTAGACTATGGCTACACCTTC.

This clone was recorded a few times. The chain couples TRBV13 to TRBJ2-3; D is undetermined. CDR3 length equals 12 residues. Germline CDR1 and CDR2: PRHDT and FYEKMQ (reference sequence). Trimming took off 2 bases at V and 4 bases at J, with 4 bases between the two ends. The CDR3 coding sequence is TGTGCCAGCAGCTTACTGTCAGATACGCAGTATTTT. It specifies CASSLLSDTQYF.

By sample fraction, this clone is medium-sized. The rearrangement joins TRBV7-2 to TRBJ1-2; the D is unclear. V lost 1 base and J 5 bases, leaving 8 bases between the germline ends. CDR1 is SGHTA and CDR2 is FQGNSA in the germline V gene. The CDR3 totals 13 residues. Here the CDR3 reads CASSLGSSYGYTF. The DNA for the CDR3 is TGTGCCAGCAGCTTAGGCAGCAGTTATGGCTACACCTTC.

The chain recombines TRBV4-3 with TRBJ2-5, with D possibly being TRBD2 (6 bases). The CDR3 is 14 residues long. CDR1 is LGHNA and CDR2 is YSLEER in the germline V gene. V gave up 0 bases and J gave up 5 bases, with 10 bases separating them. The CDR3 bases are TGCGCCAGCAGCCAAGATTGGCGGGGCGAGACCCAGTACTTC. Its translation: CASSQDWRGETQYF.

This clone is hyperexpanded by share. The J gene is TRBJ2-7, the V gene TRBV4-3; maybe TRBD2 (6 bases). Trimming left V 4 bases short and J 1 base short, with 14 bases between. The length of the CDR3 is 15 residues. CDR1 is LGHNA and CDR2 is YSLEER in the germline V gene. CDR3 sequence: CASSLRLDSSYEQYF. The DNA of the CDR3 is TGCGCCAGCAGCCTACGACTAGACAGTTCCTACGAGCAGTACTTC.

This clone was observed a single time. The V gene is TRBV10-3, the J gene TRBJ1-2; no clear D. Trimming removed 10 bases at V and 3 bases at J, with 12 bases between. Germline CDR1 reads ENHRY; CDR2 reads SYGVKD. CDR3 length: 12 amino acids. CDR3 coding DNA: TGTGCCAGCAGACTTCTAGACTATGGCTACACCTTC. It codes for CASRLLDYGYTF.

This clone was recorded a few times. The chain combines TRBV6-5 with TRBJ1-2; TRBD1 is a possible D gene (5 bases). Trimming stripped 2 bases from V and 8 bases from J, with 12 bases between. From germline, CDR1 is MNHEY and CDR2 SVGAGI. The CDR3 is 13 residues long. The CDR3 loop is CASSYGGERGYTF. The CDR3 DNA reads as TGTGCCAGCAGTTACGGGGGGGAACGGGGCTACACCTTC.

The chain combines TRBV30 with TRBJ2-2, with D hard to call. The CDR3 consists of 14 residues. The ends were cut back, 2 bases at V and 0 bases at J, with 7 bases in the middle. Germline values: CDR1 GTSNPN, CDR2 SVGIG (reference sequence). CDR3 protein: CAWSIGSNTGELFF. The DNA of the CDR3 is TGTGCCTGGAGTATCGGGTCGAACACCGGGGAGCTGTTTTTT.

Judged by abundance, this clone is large. The chain recombines TRBV4-1 with TRBJ1-1, with D unclear. CDR1 MGHRA and CDR2 YSYEKL come from the germline V gene. This CDR3 is built from 18 residues. V shed 1 base and J shed 0 bases, with 18 bases lying between them. CDR3 in DNA: TGCGCCAGCAGCCAAGTAATAGGATGGGCGGAGATGAACACTGAAGCTTTCTTT. Translating gives CASSQVIGWAEMNTEAFF.

The sample holds one count of this clone. The rearrangement links TRBV5-1 to TRBJ2-7; TRBD1 agrees at 9 bases. CDR3 size: 15 residues. Germline CDR1 SGHRS, CDR2 YFSETQ. After removal of 2 bases from V and 0 bases from J, the junction contained 3 bases not matched to a gene. Here the CDR3 DNA reads TGCGCCAGCAGCTTTGCGACAGGGGGCTCCTACGAGCAGTACTTC. Protein: CASSFATGGSYEQYF.

V usage is TRBV5-6 and J usage is TRBJ1-2, with D hard to call. The germline V and J ends were trimmed by 5 bases and 4 bases, with 21 bases remaining between them. Germline assignment: CDR1 SGHDT and CDR2 YYEEEE. This CDR3 is 16 amino acids long. The CDR3 bases are TGTGCCAGCAGTAAAGTCAATAGTCGAAAGATCTATGGCTACACCTTC. Translation: CASSKVNSRKIYGYTF.

The rearrangement uses TRBV6-6 and TRBJ2-7; D gene uncertain. Germline assignment: CDR1 MNHNY and CDR2 SVGAGI (reference sequence). With 4 bases removed from V and 4 bases from J, the gap between germline ends came to 14 bases. This CDR3 has 14 amino acids. CDR3 protein: CASSSAGIRYEQYF. The CDR3 coding sequence is TGTGCCAGCAGTTCTGCAGGTATCAGGTACGAGCAGTACTTC.

The count of this clone is one. J is TRBJ1-4 and V is TRBV9, with D maybe TRBD1 (5 bases). Germline V lookup: CDR1 SGDLS, CDR2 YYNGEE. V was trimmed by 4 bases and J by 3 bases, leaving 10 bases between them. The CDR3 extends over 14 amino acids. CDR3 residues: CASSSGFSNEKLFF. The CDR3 bases are TGTGCCAGCAGCTCAGGGTTCTCTAATGAAAAACTGTTTTTT.

The V gene is TRBV5-1, the J gene TRBJ1-2; D unclear. This CDR3 contains 14 residues. Per germline, CDR1 SGHRS and CDR2 YFSETQ. V lost 4 bases, J lost 3 bases, and 13 bases lay in between. CDR3 loop: CASSPGGFDYGYTF. The CDR3, as DNA: TGCGCCAGCAGCCCCGGTGGTTTCGACTATGGCTACACCTTC.

The table lists this clone with a few counts. The CDR3 protein is CASSFDNPNTGELFF. CDR3 in DNA: TGCGCCAGCAGCTTTGACAATCCCAACACCGGGGAGCTGTTTTTT. The rearrangement links TRBV5-1 to TRBJ2-2; D ambiguous. This CDR3 spans 15 amino acids. Germline V gene lookup returns CDR1 SGHRS and CDR2 YFSETQ. Trimming pared 2 bases from V and 2 bases from J, leaving 10 bases between.

The rearrangement uses TRBV7-3 and TRBJ2-7; 7 bases line up with TRBD2. Germline values: CDR1 SGHTA, CDR2 FQGTGA. Losses at the gene ends were 5 bases for V and 6 bases for J; bases not matched to a gene: 7. The CDR3 is 13 amino acids. CDR3 coding DNA: TGTGCCAGCAGCAAAGGGACTAATTCCGAGCAGTACTTC. Translation gives CASSKGTNSEQYF.

This rearrangement joins TRBV19 to TRBJ2-3, with no clear D. Trimming left V 6 bases short and J 1 base short, with 17 bases between. CDR1 LNHDA and CDR2 SQIVND come from the germline V gene (reference sequence). The CDR3 runs to 16 residues. In DNA form, the CDR3 reads TGTGCCAGTAGCAACTTTTTGGAGTGGGGCACAGATACGCAGTATTTT. This encodes CASSNFLEWGTDTQYF.

V usage is TRBV5-1 and J usage is TRBJ2-5, with TRBD1 matching over 8 bases. The CDR3 loop spans 16 amino acids. Germline trimming cut 4 bases from V and 0 bases from J; bases unmatched to any gene: 8. Germline loops: CDR1 SGHRS, CDR2 YFSETQ. CDR3 DNA: TGCGCCAGCAGCGATGACAGGGGTCATTACCAAGAGACCCAGTACTTC. Residues: CASSDDRGHYQETQYF.

The chain recombines TRBV28 with TRBJ1-2; D unclear. Trimming removed 5 bases at V and 1 base at J, with 8 bases between. Per germline, CDR1 MDHEN and CDR2 SYDVKM. The CDR3 runs 13 residues. For the CDR3, the DNA is TGTGCCAGCAGTCTAGATCTTAACTATGGCTACACCTTC. Translated, it gives CASSLDLNYGYTF.

By sample share, this clone is large. The chain employs TRBV9 and TRBJ1-2; TRBD1 is a possible D gene (6 bases). CDR1 and CDR2 (germline): SGDLS, YYNGEE. The CDR3 has 14 amino acids. Trimming removed 4 bases from V and 2 bases from J, with 12 bases in between. The CDR3 DNA reads as TGTGCCAGCAGCCCAGGGACAAAAAACTATGGCTACACCTTC. Translated, it gives CASSPGTKNYGYTF.